This TCR beta chain was sequenced in a study of cytomegalovirus exposure and HLA in healthy donors. General observations from the study: Highly shared sequence variants in one cluster were likely a sequencing artifact.

Germline assignment: CDR1 LGHNA and CDR2 YSLEER. This CDR3 is built from 21 residues. V gave up 2 bases and J gave up 3 bases; unmatched junction bases: 19. With respect to this clone: Its matching antigen is unknown.

PCR employed 60 Vbeta and 13 Jbeta primers. Produced via immunoSEQ multiplex PCR; TCRdb's table is partial and in-frame only. The table records tens of thousands of clones, around 80% of them present only once. The rearrangement joins TRBV4-3 to TRBJ1-2; 12 nucleotides agree with TRBD1. This receptor was taken from a man between 18 and 29 years old in good health and CMV-seronegative. The sequencing input was PBMCs. CDR3 DNA sequence: TGCGCCAGCAGCCAACTACCATACCCGGGACAGGGGGCCAGAAGGTACTATGGCTACACCTTC. Residues: CASSQLPYPGQGARRYYGYTF.